These 32 T cell receptor beta chains came from one sample sequenced in a study of shared clonotypes between healthy human individuals. Data came from immunoSEQ multiplex PCR; TCRdb stores just in-frame clones and leaves some out. The sample has 470,000 or so clones, around 80% seen once; the top ten hold 12%. Sequencing used PBMCs. The receptors derive from a woman aged 40 to 50 in good health. Some clones in this sample may be carry-over from other donors' samples.

The V call is TRBV4-2, the J call TRBJ1-2; D might be TRBD1 (6 bases). The CDR3 contains 13 residues. V shed 6 bases and J shed 5 bases, with 13 bases lying between them. Germline CDR1 is LGHNA and CDR2 is YNFKEQ. CDR3 sequence: CASSPEGVYGYTF. Written as DNA, the CDR3 is TGTGCCAGCAGTCCCGAGGGGGTGTATGGCTACACCTTC.

With regard to this clone: Other DNA sequences in this specimen translate into the identical CDR3. The chain joins TRBV6-5 to TRBJ2-7; 9 nucleotides match TRBD1. Unmatched junction bases numbered 7, after V lost 2 bases and J lost 2 bases. The CDR3 spans 16 residues. Germline CDR1 and CDR2: MNHEY and SVGAGI. The CDR3 nucleotides are TGTGCCAGCAGTTACAGCCGGGACAGGGCCACCTACGAGCAGTACTTC. It translates to CASSYSRDRATYEQYF.

The gene calls are TRBV4-1 and TRBJ1-5; tentative D call: TRBD1 (5 bases). V was cut by 6 bases and J by 0 bases, with 18 bases left in between. Looked up from germline, CDR1 is MGHRA and CDR2 is YSYEKL. The length of the CDR3 is 17 residues. This CDR3 reads CASRRVGDENSNQPQHF. In DNA form, the CDR3 reads TGCGCCAGCAGGCGGGTAGGGGATGAGAATAGCAATCAGCCCCAGCATTTT.

The chain carries TRBV18 and TRBJ1-1; 7 bases line up with TRBD1. There are 15 residues in the CDR3. Germline assignment: CDR1 KGHSH and CDR2 LQKENI. V shed 3 bases and J 3 bases; nucleotides not matched to a gene: 7. The CDR3 here is CASSPSRGSDTEAFF. CDR3 DNA: TGTGCCAGCTCACCTTCCAGGGGGTCGGACACTGAAGCTTTCTTT.

CDR3 sequence: CATSGRDGPADTQYF. CDR3 nucleotides: TGTGCCACCAGCGGCAGGGACGGTCCCGCGGATACGCAGTATTTT. The chain links TRBV15 to TRBJ2-3; D could derive from TRBD1 or TRBD2 (5 bases each). The length of the CDR3 is 15 residues. Germline-derived CDR1 and CDR2 are LNHNV and YYDKDF (reference sequence). V lost 5 bases, J lost 6 bases, and 18 bases lay in between.

This chain uses TRBV2 with TRBJ1-5; D is unclear. Germline V gene lookup returns CDR1 SNHLY and CDR2 FYNNEI. V shed 3 bases and J shed 5 bases, with 5 bases lying between them. This CDR3 region has 12 residues. The CDR3 loop reads CASSDLHQPQHF. In DNA, the CDR3 is TGTGCCAGCAGTGATCTCCATCAGCCCCAGCATTTT.

This clone appeared a few times. A read error may explain this, as a much larger clone is one base away. Distinct nucleotide sequences in the sample also encode this CDR3. V is TRBV30 and J is TRBJ2-3, with 9 bases aligning to TRBD1. Germline lookup yields CDR1 GTSNPN and CDR2 SVGIG (reference sequence). The CDR3 sequence is 14 residues long. CDR3 bases: TGTGCCTGGAGTGTTACAGGGGGCCCAGATACGCAGTACTTT. This encodes CAWSVTGGPDTQYF.

This clone was detected once. The V and J genes are TRBV2 and TRBJ2-6; D is ambiguous. V dropped 5 bases and J dropped 0 bases, with 8 bases sitting between them. Germline V gene data show CDR1 as SNHLY and CDR2 as FYNNEI. The CDR3 sequence is 15 residues long. CDR3: CASSLGYSGANVLTF. CDR3 bases: TGTGCCAGCAGTTTGGGGTACTCTGGGGCCAACGTCCTGACTTTC. Full variable domain (missing parts from reference TRBV2 and TRBJ2-6): EPEVTQTPSHQVTQMGQEVILRCVPISNHLYFYWYRQILGQKVEFLVSFYNNEISEKSEIFDDQFSVERPDGSNFTLKIRSTKLEDSAMYFCASSLGYSGANVLTFGAGSRLTVL.

The rearrangement links TRBV7-2 to TRBJ1-3; a weak D match, TRBD1 (5 bases). The germline V gene encodes CDR1 SGHTA and CDR2 FQGNSA. This CDR3 has 15 residues. V lost 3 bases and J lost 0, with 9 bases in between. CDR3 sequence: CASSLGPASGNTIYF. In DNA form, the CDR3 reads TGTGCCAGCAGCTTGGGGCCGGCCTCTGGAAACACCATATATTTT.

The gene calls are TRBV7-3 and TRBJ1-2; the D is unclear. V was shortened by 2 bases and J by 14 bases, with 9 bases between the two germline ends. This CDR3 has 10 residues. CDR1 SGHTA and CDR2 FQGTGA come from the germline V gene. CDR3 sequence: CASSLRCRTF. The CDR3 nucleotides read TGTGCCAGCAGCTTACGGTGTAGGACCTTC.

V usage is TRBV6-6 and J usage is TRBJ2-2, with D perhaps matching TRBD2 (5 bases). V dropped 2 bases and J dropped 7 bases, with 11 bases sitting between them. Germline V gene lookup returns CDR1 MNHNY and CDR2 SVGAGI (reference sequence). This CDR3 has 14 amino acids. The DNA of the CDR3 is TGTGCCAGCAGTTACGAGAGAGGAGGCGGGGAGCTGTTTTTT. The encoded protein is CASSYERGGGELFF.

CDR3 residues: CATKLGLNTDTQYF. The CDR3 DNA is TGTGCCACCAAACTCGGACTAAACACAGATACGCAGTATTTT. The gene calls are TRBV15 and TRBJ2-3; tentatively, D is TRBD2 (6 bases). The CDR3 loop spans 14 amino acids. The V gene's germline CDR1 is LNHNV and CDR2 YYDKDF (reference sequence). Between the trimmed V and J ends, which lost 7 bases and 2 bases, there was a span of 13 bases.

This clone has just a few counts. The chain recombines TRBV30 with TRBJ1-1, with 11 bases fitting TRBD1. CDR3 length: 14 amino acids. Trimming took 3 bases from V and 7 from J; bases not matched to a gene: 7. The germline V gene encodes CDR1 GTSNPN and CDR2 SVGIG (reference sequence). The CDR3 region has the DNA TGTGCCTGGAGCGGGGACAGGGGGAAGGGTGAAGCTTTCTTT. Its protein is CAWSGDRGKGEAFF.

The chain combines TRBV27 with TRBJ1-2; D might be TRBD1 (6 bases). The CDR3 consists of 15 residues. The ends were cut back, 2 bases at V and 4 bases at J, with 14 bases in the middle. Germline lookup yields CDR1 MNHEY and CDR2 SMNVEV (reference sequence). The CDR3 region has the DNA TGTGCCAGCAGTTTAACGGGGGGGCCAGGCTATGGCTACACCTTC. This translates into CASSLTGGPGYGYTF.

The chain uses TRBV2 and TRBJ2-1; D perhaps matches TRBD2 (6 bases). CDR3 size: 14 residues. V was shortened by 6 bases and J by 0 bases, with 9 bases between the two germline ends. Germline values: CDR1 SNHLY, CDR2 FYNNEI. CDR3 residues: CASSREVSYNEQFF. CDR3 nucleotides: TGTGCCAGCAGCAGGGAGGTCTCCTACAATGAGCAGTTCTTC.

The V gene is TRBV5-7, the J gene TRBJ2-6; no reliable D call. TRBV5-7 belongs to the ORF category, with a function that is uncertain. V lost 5 bases, J lost 5 bases, and 17 bases lay in between. The CDR3 has 16 amino acids. As DNA, the CDR3 is TGTGCCAGCAGGCAAGGCGTACAAAGTCGGGCCAACGTCCTGACTTTC. Translated, it gives CASRQGVQSRANVLTF.

J is TRBJ1-4 and V is TRBV28, with 7 bases lining up with TRBD1. CDR3 size: 15 residues. J was trimmed by 7 bases and V by 3 bases; bases with no gene match: 8. Germline V gene sequence: CDR1 MDHEN, CDR2 SYDVKM. DNA of the CDR3: TGTGCCAGCAGTTTGGTAGGGGGCATGGGTGAAAAACTGTTTTTT. Translated: CASSLVGGMGEKLFF.

The chain combines TRBV6-5 with TRBJ2-7, with D perhaps matching TRBD1 (6 bases). Germline CDR1 reads MNHEY; CDR2 reads SVGAGI. The germline V and J ends were trimmed by 3 bases and 4 bases, with 13 bases remaining between them. The CDR3 is 14 amino acids. CDR3 protein: CASSYSTGLYEQYF. The CDR3 nucleotides are TGTGCCAGCAGTTATTCTACAGGGTTGTACGAGCAGTACTTC.

There are a few counts of this clone. The chain employs TRBV5-1 and TRBJ2-2, with D tentatively TRBD1 (5 bases). V was cut by 0 bases and J by 4 bases, with 7 bases left in between. The CDR3 is made up of 14 amino acids. CDR1 SGHRS and CDR2 YFSETQ come from the germline V gene. The CDR3 nucleotides are TGCGCCAGCAGCTTGGGACAGCTCACCGGGGAGCTGTTTTTT. Translating gives CASSLGQLTGELFF.

This clone was counted only a few times. This sequence joins TRBV19 and TRBJ1-1, with D uncertain. Deletions cut 3 bases from V and 3 bases from J, with 11 bases between. This CDR3 contains 14 residues. Germline values: CDR1 LNHDA, CDR2 SQIVND (reference sequence). CDR3 protein: CASSMQFGYTEAFF. CDR3 nucleotides: TGTGCCAGTAGTATGCAATTTGGGTACACTGAAGCTTTCTTT.

V and J are TRBV29-1 and TRBJ2-3; 10 positions match TRBD2. The germline V gene has CDR1 SQVTM and CDR2 ANQGSEA. The CDR3 is 13 residues long. V was clipped by 4 bases and J by 5 bases; unmatched bases: 3. The CDR3 is CSVVIAGGDTQYF. The DNA of the CDR3 is TGCAGCGTTGTCATAGCGGGAGGAGATACGCAGTATTTT.

This rearrangement joins TRBV28 to TRBJ2-7, with unresolved D. The CDR3 has 12 amino acids. V was cut by 6 bases and J by 3 bases, with 9 bases left in between. CDR1 MDHEN and CDR2 SYDVKM come from the germline V gene. The CDR3 here is CASSSDLYEQYF. The CDR3 DNA reads as TGTGCCAGCAGCTCGGACCTCTACGAGCAGTACTTC.

The chain joins TRBV5-1 to TRBJ1-1; D might be TRBD1 (5 bases). The CDR3 has 14 residues. V lost 6 bases, J lost 4 bases, and 16 bases lay in between. Germline CDR1 and CDR2: SGHRS and YFSETQ. CDR3 nucleotide sequence: TGCGCCAGCACCCAGGGCGCCCCGGGCACTGAAGCTTTCTTT. It translates to CASTQGAPGTEAFF.

This rearrangement joins TRBV7-2 to TRBJ2-7; a possible D gene is TRBD1 (5 bases). The CDR3 runs 15 residues. V was clipped by 1 base and J by 6 bases, with 16 bases between them. Germline CDR1 reads SGHTA; CDR2 reads FQGNSA. The CDR3 DNA reads as TGTGCCAGCAGCTTAGATCCAGGGTGGTTGAGCGAGCAGTACTTC. Amino acid sequence: CASSLDPGWLSEQYF.

The rearrangement uses TRBV5-6 and TRBJ1-1; D gene uncertain. Germline V CDR1 and CDR2: SGHDT, YYEEEE. This CDR3 is built from 14 residues. Trimming removed 4 bases from V and 4 bases from J, with 14 bases in between. In nucleotides, the CDR3 is TGTGCCAGCAGCGCCCCTATTGAGGGCACTGAAGCTTTCTTT. As protein: CASSAPIEGTEAFF.

A single count supports this clone. The gene calls are TRBV28 and TRBJ1-1; no definite D call. Trimming cost V 6 bases and J 0 bases, with 8 bases left between them. This CDR3 comprises 13 residues. CDR1 is MDHEN and CDR2 is SYDVKM in the germline V gene. CDR3 region: CASSPDMNTEAFF. The CDR3 bases are TGTGCCAGCAGCCCTGACATGAACACTGAAGCTTTCTTT.

V gene TRBV7-9 combines with J gene TRBJ2-7, with a tentative D call TRBD1 (6 bases). The germline V gene encodes CDR1 SEHNR and CDR2 FQNEAQ (reference sequence). The ends were cut back, 1 base at V and 5 bases at J, with 12 bases in the middle. The CDR3 contains 14 residues. The CDR3 DNA reads TGTGCCAGCAGCTTAGGGGGGCAGGGTAACGAGCAGTACTTC. Translated, it gives CASSLGGQGNEQYF.

The chain recombines TRBV5-4 with TRBJ2-7; 8 bases are shared with TRBD2. The CDR3 runs to 14 residues. Per the germline V gene, CDR1 is SGHNT and CDR2 is YYREEE (reference sequence). The trim removed 6 bases at V and 5 bases at J, leaving 10 bases unmatched. The CDR3 DNA follows: TGTGCCAGCACCCCAAGGCAGCGGGAGAACGAGCAGTACTTC. It is translated as CASTPRQRENEQYF.

CDR3 coding DNA: TGTGCCAGCAGTTATTCGCTAGCGGCGCCCTACGAGCAGTACTTC. Translated: CASSYSLAAPYEQYF. The V and J genes are TRBV6-5 and TRBJ2-7; 7 bases match TRBD2. With V trimmed by 3 bases and J by 2 bases, 7 bases remained unmatched. This CDR3 is built from 15 residues. Germline V lookup: CDR1 MNHEY, CDR2 SVGAGI.

This clone showed up many times. The chain joins TRBV4-3 to TRBJ2-2, with D tentatively TRBD1 or TRBD2 (5 bases each). In germline, CDR1 is LGHNA, CDR2 YSLEER. CDR3 size: 16 residues. Trimming pared 4 bases from V and 3 bases from J, leaving 15 bases between. The CDR3 here is CASSPLPGPHTGELFF. The CDR3 DNA reads as TGCGCCAGCAGCCCACTCCCGGGACCTCACACCGGGGAGCTGTTTTTT.

This clone showed up just a few times. The V gene is TRBV20-1, the J gene TRBJ1-1; tentatively, D is TRBD1 (5 bases). This CDR3 is built from 10 residues. The germline V gene encodes CDR1 DFQATT and CDR2 SNEGSKA (reference sequence). The V end lost 3 bases, the J end lost 7 bases, and 6 bases lay between the germline ends. The CDR3 DNA sequence: TGCAGTGCTAGGGACATTGAAGCTTTCTTT. It encodes CSARDIEAFF.

This chain connects TRBV5-1 to TRBJ2-3; 11 bases are shared with TRBD2. V was pared by 4 bases and J by 2 bases, with 12 bases of the junction left unmatched. Germline V gives CDR1 SGHRS, CDR2 YFSETQ. The CDR3 is 18 residues long. CDR3 loop: CASSALLPGLADTDTQYF. DNA of the CDR3: TGCGCCAGCAGCGCACTCCTTCCGGGACTAGCGGACACAGATACGCAGTATTTT.